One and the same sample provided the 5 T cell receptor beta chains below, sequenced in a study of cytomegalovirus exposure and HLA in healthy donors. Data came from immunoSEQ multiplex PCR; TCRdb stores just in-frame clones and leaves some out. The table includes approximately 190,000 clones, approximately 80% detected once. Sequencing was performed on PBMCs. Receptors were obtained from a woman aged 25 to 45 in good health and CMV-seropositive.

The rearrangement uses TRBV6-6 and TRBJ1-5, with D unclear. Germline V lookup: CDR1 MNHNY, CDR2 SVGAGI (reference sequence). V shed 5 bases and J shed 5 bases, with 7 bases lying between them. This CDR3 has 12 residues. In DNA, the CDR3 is TGTGCCAGCAGTGACCGGGATCAGCCCCAGCATTTT. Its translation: CASSDRDQPQHF.

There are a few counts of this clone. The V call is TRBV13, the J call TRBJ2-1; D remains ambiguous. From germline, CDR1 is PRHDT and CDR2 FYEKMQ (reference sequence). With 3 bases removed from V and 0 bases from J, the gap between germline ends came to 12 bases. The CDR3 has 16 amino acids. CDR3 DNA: TGTGCCAGCAGCTTCCTGCGGAAGAGCTCCTACAATGAGCAGTTCTTC. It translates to CASSFLRKSSYNEQFF.

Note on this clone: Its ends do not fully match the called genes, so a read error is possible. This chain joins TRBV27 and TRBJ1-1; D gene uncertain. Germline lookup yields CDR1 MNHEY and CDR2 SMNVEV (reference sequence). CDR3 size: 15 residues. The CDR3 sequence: CASSVSEPWATEAFF. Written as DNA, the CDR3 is TGTGCCAGCAGTGTATCGGAACCCTGGGCCACTGAAGCTTTCTTT.

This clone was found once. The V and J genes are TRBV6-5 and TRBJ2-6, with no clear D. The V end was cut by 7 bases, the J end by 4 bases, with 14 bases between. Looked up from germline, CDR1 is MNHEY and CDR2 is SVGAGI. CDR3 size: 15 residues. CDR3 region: CASKEATFGANVLTF. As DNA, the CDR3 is TGTGCCAGCAAAGAAGCAACGTTCGGGGCCAACGTCCTGACTTTC.

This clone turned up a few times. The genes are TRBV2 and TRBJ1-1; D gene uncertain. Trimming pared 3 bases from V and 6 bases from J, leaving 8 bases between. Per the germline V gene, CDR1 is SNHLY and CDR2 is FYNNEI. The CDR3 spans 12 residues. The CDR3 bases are TGTGCCAGCAGTGATGCGGGCGCTGAAGCTTTCTTT. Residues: CASSDAGAEAFF.